The clone carrying this T cell receptor (beta chain) has only a few counts. Its target is unknown. This sample is drawn from a study of T cell repertoires in cytomegalovirus infection. Study-level background: Recently identified HLA-C-restricted CMV epitopes were among the peptides used.

TCRdb reprocessed the reads via MiXCR and lists one record per CDR3 protein. This table has about 830,000 distinct CDR3 sequences, 30% to 35% appearing once. The CDR3 spans 16 residues. The J segment lost 8 bases and the V segment lost 3 bases, leaving 7 bases of the junction unmatched. Per germline, CDR1 MNHEY and CDR2 SMNVEV (reference sequence). The genes are TRBV27 and TRBJ1-6; 10 positions match TRBD1. Sequencing was performed on cultured CD8+ T cells from PBMCs, taken from culture after CMV antigen stimulation. This receptor was obtained from a human donor in good health (CMV status not recorded). Some clones in this sample may be carry-over from other donors' samples. The CDR3 DNA sequence: TGTGCCAGCAGTTTCGTTACCGGGACAGGGGATTCACCCCTCCACTTT. This sequence encodes CASSFVTGTGDSPLHF.